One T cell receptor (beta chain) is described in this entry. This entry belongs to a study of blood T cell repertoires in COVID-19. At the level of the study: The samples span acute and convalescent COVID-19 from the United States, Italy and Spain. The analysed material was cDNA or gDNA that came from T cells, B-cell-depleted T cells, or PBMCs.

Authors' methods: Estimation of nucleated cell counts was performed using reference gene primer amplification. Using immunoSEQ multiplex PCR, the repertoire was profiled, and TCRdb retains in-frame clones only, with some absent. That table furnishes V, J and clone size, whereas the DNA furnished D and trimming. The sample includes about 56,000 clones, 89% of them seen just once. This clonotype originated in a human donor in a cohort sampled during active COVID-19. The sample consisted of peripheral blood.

The DNA of the CDR3 is TGTGCCAGTAGTAAGGGACAGGGGGTCACAGATACGCAGTATTTT. This gives the protein CASSKGQGVTDTQYF. The chain is built from TRBV19 and TRBJ2-3; 11 nucleotides align to TRBD1. Germline CDR1 reads LNHDA; CDR2 reads SQIVND (reference sequence). There are 15 residues in the CDR3. Trimming at V came to 4 bases and at J to 2 bases, leaving 2 bases not matched to a gene.